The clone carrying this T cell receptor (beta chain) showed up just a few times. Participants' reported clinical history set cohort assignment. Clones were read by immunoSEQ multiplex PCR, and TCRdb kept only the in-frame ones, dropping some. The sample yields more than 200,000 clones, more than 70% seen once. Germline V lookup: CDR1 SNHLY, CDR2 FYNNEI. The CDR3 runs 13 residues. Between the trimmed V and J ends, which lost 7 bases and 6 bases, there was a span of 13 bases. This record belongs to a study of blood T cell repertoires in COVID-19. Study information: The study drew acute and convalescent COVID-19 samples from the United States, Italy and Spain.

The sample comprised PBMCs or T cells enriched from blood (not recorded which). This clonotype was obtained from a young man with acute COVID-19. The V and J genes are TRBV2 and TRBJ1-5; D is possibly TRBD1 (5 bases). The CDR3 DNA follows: TGTGCCAGCAAAGGCAGGGAGGGTCAGCCCCAGCATTTT. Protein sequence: CASKGREGQPQHF. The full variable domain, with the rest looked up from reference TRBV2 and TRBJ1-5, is EPEVTQTPSHQVTQMGQEVILRCVPISNHLYFYWYRQILGQKVEFLVSFYNNEISEKSEIFDDQFSVERPDGSNFTLKIRSTKLEDSAMYFCASKGREGQPQHFGDGTRLSIL.